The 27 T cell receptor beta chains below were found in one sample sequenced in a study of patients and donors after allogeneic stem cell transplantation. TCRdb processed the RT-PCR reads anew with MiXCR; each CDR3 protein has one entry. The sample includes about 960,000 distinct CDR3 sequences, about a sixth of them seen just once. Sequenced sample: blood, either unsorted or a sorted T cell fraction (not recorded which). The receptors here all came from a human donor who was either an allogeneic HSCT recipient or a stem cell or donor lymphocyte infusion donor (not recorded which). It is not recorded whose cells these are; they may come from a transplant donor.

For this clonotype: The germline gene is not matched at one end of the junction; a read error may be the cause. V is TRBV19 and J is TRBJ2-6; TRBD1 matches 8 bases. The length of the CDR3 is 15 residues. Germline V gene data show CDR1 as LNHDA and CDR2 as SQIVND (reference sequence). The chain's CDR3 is CASRVQGAGANVLTF. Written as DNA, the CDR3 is TGTGCCAGTAGGGTCCAGGGGGCTGGGGCCAACGTCCTGACCTTC.

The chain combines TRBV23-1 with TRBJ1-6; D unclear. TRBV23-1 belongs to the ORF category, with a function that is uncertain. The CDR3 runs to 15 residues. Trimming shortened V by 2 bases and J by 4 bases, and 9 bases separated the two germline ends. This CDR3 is CASSQRAEYNSPLHF. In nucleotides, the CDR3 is TGCGCCAGCAGTCAAAGGGCGGAATATAATTCACCCCTCCACTTT.

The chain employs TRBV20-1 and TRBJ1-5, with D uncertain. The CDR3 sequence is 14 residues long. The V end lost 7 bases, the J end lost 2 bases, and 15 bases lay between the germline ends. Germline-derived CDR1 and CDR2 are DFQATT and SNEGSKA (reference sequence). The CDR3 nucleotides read TGCAGTGTCTTAAATAAGGGAGGCAATCAGCCCCAGCATTTT. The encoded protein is CSVLNKGGNQPQHF.

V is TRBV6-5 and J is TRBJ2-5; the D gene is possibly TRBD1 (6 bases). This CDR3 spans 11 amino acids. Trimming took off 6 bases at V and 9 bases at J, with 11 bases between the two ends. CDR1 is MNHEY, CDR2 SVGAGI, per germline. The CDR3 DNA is TGTGCCAGCAGACAGGGTCCGGCCCAGTACTTC. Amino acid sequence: CASRQGPAQYF.

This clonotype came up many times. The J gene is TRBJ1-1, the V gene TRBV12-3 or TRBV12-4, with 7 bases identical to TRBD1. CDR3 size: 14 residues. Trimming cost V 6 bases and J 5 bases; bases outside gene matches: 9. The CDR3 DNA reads TGTGCCAGCAGACGGGTGACAGGGTGGACTGAAGCTTTCTTT. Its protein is CASRRVTGWTEAFF.

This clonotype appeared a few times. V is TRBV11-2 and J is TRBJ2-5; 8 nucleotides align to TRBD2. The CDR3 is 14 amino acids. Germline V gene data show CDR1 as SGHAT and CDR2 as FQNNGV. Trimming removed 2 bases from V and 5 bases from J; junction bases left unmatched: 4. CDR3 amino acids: CASSLSERGETQYF. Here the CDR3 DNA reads TGTGCCAGCAGCTTATCCGAGCGGGGGGAGACCCAGTACTTC.

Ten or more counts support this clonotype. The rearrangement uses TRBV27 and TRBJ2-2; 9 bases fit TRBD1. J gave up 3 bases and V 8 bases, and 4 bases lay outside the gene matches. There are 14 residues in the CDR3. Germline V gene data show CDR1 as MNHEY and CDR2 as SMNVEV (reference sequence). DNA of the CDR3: TGTGCCAGCGGCCGGGACAGGGACACCGGGGAGCTGTTTTTT. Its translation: CASGRDRDTGELFF.

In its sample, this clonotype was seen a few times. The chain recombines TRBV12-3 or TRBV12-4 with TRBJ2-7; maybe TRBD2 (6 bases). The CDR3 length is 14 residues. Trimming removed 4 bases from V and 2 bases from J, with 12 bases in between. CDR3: CASSSRGSPYEQYF. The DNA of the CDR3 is TGTGCCAGCAGTTCTCGGGGGAGTCCCTACGAGCAGTACTTC.

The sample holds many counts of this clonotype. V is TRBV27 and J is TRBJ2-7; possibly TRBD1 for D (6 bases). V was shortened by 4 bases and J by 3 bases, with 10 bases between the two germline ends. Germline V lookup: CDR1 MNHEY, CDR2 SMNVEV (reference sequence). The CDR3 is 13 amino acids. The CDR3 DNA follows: TGTGCCAGCAGTTCAACGGACAGCTACGAGCAGTACTTC. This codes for CASSSTDSYEQYF.

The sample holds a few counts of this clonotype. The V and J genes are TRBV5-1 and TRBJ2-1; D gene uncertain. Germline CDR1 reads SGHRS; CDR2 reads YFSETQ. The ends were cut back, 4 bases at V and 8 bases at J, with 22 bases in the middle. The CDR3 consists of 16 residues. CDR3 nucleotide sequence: TGCGCCAGCAGCCGTGGTGGGGATCCGACTTCCGATGAGCAGTTCTTC. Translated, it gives CASSRGGDPTSDEQFF.

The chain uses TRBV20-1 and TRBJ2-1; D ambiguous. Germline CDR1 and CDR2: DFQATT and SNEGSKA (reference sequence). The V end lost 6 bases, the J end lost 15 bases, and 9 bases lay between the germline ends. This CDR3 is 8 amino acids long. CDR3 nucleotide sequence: TGCAGTGCCCAAGGCGGGTTCTTC. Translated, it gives CSAQGGFF.

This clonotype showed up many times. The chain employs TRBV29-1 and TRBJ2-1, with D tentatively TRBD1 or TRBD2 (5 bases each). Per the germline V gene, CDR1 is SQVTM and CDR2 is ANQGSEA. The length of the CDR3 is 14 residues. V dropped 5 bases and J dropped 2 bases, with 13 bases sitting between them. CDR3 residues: CSVRRVGAYNEQFF. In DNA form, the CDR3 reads TGCAGCGTTCGCAGGGTCGGGGCCTACAATGAGCAGTTCTTC.

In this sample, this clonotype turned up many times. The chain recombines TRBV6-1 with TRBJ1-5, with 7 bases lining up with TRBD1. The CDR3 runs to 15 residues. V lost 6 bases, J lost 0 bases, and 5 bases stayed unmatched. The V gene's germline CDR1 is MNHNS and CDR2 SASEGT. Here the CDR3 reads CASSSGGPSNQPQHF. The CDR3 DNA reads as TGTGCCAGCAGCTCAGGGGGACCTAGCAATCAGCCCCAGCATTTT.

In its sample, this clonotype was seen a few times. The CDR3 sequence is CASSVANYGYTF. As DNA, the CDR3 is TGTGCCAGCAGCGTAGCGAATTATGGCTACACCTTC. This chain uses TRBV9 with TRBJ1-2; D gene unclear. This CDR3 comprises 12 residues. V was clipped by 0 bases and J by 5 bases, with 5 bases between them. CDR1 and CDR2 from the germline V gene are SGDLS and YYNGEE.

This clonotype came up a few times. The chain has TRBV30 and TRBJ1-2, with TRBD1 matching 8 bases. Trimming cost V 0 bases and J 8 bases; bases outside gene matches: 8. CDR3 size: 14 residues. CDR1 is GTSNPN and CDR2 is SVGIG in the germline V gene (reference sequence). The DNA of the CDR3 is TGTGCCTGGAGTGTATGGCAGGGGGCGATCGGCTACACCTTC. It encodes CAWSVWQGAIGYTF. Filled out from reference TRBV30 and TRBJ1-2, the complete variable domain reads SQTIHQWPATLVQPVGSPLSLECTVEGTSNPNLYWYRQAAGRGLQLLFYSVGIGQISSEVPQNLSASRPQDRQFILSSKKLLLSDSGFYLCAWSVWQGAIGYTFGSGTRLTVV.

The CDR3 spells CTSSQHSINEQFF. CDR3 DNA: TGCACCAGCAGCCAACATTCCATCAATGAGCAGTTCTTC. This chain joins TRBV1 and TRBJ2-1. TRBV1 is a known pseudogene. The length of the CDR3 is 13 residues.

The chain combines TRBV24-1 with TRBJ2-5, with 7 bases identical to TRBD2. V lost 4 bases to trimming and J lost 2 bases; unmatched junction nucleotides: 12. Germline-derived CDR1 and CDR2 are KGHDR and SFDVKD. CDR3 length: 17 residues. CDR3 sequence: CATSDPGGSKGQETQYF. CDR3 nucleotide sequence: TGTGCCACCAGTGACCCCGGGGGGAGTAAGGGGCAAGAGACCCAGTACTTC.

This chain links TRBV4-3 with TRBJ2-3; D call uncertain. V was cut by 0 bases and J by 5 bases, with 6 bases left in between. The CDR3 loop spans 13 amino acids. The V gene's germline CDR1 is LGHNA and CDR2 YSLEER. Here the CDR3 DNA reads TGCGCCAGCAGCCAAGATAACGGAGATACGCAGTATTTT. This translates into CASSQDNGDTQYF.

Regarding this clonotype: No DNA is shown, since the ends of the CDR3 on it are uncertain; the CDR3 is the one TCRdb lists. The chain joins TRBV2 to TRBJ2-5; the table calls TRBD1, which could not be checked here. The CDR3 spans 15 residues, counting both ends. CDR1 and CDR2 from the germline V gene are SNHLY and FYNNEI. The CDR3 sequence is CASSGVSGQGETQYF.

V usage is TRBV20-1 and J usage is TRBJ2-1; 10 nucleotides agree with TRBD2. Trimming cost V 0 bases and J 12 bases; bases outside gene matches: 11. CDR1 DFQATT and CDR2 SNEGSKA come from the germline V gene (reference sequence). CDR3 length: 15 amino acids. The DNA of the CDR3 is TGCAGTGCTAGAGATAAACTAGCGGGACTTGTTACGCAGTTCTTC. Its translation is CSARDKLAGLVTQFF.

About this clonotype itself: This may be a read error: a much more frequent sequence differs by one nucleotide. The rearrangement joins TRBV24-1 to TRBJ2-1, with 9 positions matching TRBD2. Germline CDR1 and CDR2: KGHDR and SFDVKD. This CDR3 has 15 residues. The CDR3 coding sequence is TGTGCCACCACTGATAATGGCGGGAGGGCATATGAGCAGTTCTTC. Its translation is CATTDNGGRAYEQFF.

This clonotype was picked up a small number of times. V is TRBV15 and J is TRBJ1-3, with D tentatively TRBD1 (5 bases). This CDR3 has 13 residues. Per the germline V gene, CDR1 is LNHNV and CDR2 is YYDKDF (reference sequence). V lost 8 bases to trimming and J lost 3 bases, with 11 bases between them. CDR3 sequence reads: CATQSGNGNTIYF. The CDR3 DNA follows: TGTGCCACCCAATCAGGGAATGGAAACACCATATATTTT.

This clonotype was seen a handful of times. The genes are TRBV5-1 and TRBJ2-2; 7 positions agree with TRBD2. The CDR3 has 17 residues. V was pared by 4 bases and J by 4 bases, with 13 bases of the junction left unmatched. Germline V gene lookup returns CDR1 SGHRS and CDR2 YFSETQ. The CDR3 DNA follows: TGCGCCAGCAGCATGCCAACCCTAGCGGAGATCACCGGGGAGCTGTTTTTT. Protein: CASSMPTLAEITGELFF.

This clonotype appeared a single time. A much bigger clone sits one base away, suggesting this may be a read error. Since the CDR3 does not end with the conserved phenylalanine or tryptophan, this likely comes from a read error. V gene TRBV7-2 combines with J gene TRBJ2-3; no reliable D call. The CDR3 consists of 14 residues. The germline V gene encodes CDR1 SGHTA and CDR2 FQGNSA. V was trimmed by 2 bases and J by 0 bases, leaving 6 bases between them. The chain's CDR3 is CASSLRESTDTQYL. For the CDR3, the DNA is TGTGCCAGCAGCTTAAGGGAAAGCACAGATACGCAGTATCTT.

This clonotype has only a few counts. The CDR3: CASSVDLRAGEQYF. The DNA of the CDR3 is TGTGCCAGCAGCGTAGATCTCAGGGCGGGCGAGCAGTACTTC. The rearrangement uses TRBV9 and TRBJ2-7; either TRBD1 or TRBD2 may supply D (5 bases each). Trimming removed 0 bases at V and 6 bases at J, with 13 bases between. CDR3 length equals 14 residues. From germline, CDR1 is SGDLS and CDR2 YYNGEE.

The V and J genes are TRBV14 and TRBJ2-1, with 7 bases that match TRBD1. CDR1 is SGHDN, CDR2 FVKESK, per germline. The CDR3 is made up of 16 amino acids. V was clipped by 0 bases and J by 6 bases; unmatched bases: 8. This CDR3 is CASSQERGRLFNEQFF. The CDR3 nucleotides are TGTGCCAGCAGCCAAGAGAGGGGGCGCTTGTTCAATGAGCAGTTCTTC.

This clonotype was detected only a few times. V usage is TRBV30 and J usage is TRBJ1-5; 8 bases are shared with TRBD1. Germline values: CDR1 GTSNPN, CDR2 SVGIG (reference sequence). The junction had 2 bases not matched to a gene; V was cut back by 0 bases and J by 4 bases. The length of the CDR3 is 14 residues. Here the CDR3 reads CAWSVTGGNQPQHF. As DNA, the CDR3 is TGTGCCTGGAGTGTAACAGGGGGTAATCAGCCCCAGCATTTT.